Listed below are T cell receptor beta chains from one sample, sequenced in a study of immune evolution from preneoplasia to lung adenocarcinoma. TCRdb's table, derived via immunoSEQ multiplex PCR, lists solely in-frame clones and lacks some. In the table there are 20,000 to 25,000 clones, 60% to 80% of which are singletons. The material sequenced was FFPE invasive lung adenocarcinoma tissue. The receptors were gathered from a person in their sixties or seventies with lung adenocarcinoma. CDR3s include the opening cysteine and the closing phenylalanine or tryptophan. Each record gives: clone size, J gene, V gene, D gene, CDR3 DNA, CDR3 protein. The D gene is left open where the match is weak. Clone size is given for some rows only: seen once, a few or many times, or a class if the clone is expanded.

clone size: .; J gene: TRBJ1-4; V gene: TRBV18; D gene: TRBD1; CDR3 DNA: TGTGCCAGCTCAAGGGAACAGGGGCCCGGTGAAAAACTGTTTTTT; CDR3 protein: CASSREQGPGEKLFF
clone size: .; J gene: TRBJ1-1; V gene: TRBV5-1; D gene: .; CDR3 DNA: TGCGCCAGCAGTTCGGAGCCCGGGGTCACTGAAGCTTTCTTT; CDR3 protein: CASSSEPGVTEAFF
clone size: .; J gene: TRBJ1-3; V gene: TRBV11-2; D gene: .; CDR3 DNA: TGTGCCAGCAGCTTAGAAGCGGGCAGGTTATTCTCTGGAAACACCATATATTTT; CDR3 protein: CASSLEAGRLFSGNTIYF
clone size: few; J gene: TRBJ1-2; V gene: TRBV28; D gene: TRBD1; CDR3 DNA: TGTGCCAGCACCTACATGACAGGGATCAACTTC; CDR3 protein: CASTYMTGINF
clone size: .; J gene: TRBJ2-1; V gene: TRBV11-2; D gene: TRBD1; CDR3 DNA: TGTGCCAGCAGCAGAAGACAGGGGGGCATCGATGAGCAGTTCTTC; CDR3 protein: CASSRRQGGIDEQFF
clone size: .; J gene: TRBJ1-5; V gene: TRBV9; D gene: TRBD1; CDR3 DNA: TGTGCCAGCAGCGCGGGACAGACGTGGAATAGCAATCAGCCCCAGCATTTT; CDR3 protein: CASSAGQTWNSNQPQHF
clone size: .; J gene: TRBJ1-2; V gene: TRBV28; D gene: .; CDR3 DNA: TGTGCCAGCAGTTTTTACTATGGCTACACCTTC; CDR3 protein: CASSFYYGYTF
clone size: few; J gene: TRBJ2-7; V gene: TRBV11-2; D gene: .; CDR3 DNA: TGTGCCAGCAGCTTAGATCCCCATGTTTCCTACGAGCAGTACTTC; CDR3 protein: CASSLDPHVSYEQYF
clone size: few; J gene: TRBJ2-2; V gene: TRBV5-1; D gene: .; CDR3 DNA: TGCGCCAGCAGCGTGGACGGAGGGGCCGGGGAGCTGTTTTTT; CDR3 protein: CASSVDGGAGELFF
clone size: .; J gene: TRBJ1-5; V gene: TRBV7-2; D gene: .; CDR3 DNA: TGTGCCAGCGAGCTTAGCAGGGTAGGGTTACAGCCCCAGCATTTT; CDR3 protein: CASELSRVGLQPQHF
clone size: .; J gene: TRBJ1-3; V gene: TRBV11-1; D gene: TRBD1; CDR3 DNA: TGTGCCAGCAGCCCGGTTCAGGGGGTGGCTGGAAACACCATATATTTT; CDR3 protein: CASSPVQGVAGNTIYF
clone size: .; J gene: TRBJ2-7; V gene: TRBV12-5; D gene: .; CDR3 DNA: TGTGCTAGTGGCCCCCCCGGACACCCCTACGAGCAGTACTTC; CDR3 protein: CASGPPGHPYEQYF
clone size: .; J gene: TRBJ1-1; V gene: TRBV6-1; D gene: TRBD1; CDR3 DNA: TGTGCCAGCAGTGAAACAGGGGAGTATACTGAAGCTTTCTTT; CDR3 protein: CASSETGEYTEAFF
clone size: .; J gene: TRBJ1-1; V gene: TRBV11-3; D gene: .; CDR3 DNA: TGTGCCAGCAGCTTAGCCCAGGGGCGGTTCACTGAAGCTTTCTTT; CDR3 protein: CASSLAQGRFTEAFF
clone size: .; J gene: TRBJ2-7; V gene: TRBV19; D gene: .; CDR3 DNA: TGTGCCAGTAGTGCTCGTATCTCCTACGAGCAGTACTTC; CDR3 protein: CASSARISYEQYF
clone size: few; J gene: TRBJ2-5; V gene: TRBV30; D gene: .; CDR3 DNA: TGTGCCTGCCACAGGGATCAAGAGACCCAGTACTTC; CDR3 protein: CACHRDQETQYF
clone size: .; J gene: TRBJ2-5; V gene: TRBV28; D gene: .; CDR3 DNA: TGTGCCAGCAGTTTAGGTTTCCAAGAGACCCAGTACTTC; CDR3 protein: CASSLGFQETQYF
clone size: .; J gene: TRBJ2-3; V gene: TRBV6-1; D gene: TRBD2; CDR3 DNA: TGTGCCAGCAGCGAGGGACTAGCGGGATCGGATACGCAGTATTTT; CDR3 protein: CASSEGLAGSDTQYF
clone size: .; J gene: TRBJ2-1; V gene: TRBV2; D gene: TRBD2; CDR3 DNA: TGTGCCAGCAGCTATCTTTCGACGGGAGGGAATGAGCAGTTCTTC; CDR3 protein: CASSYLSTGGNEQFF
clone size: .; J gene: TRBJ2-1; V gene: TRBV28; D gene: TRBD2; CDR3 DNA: TGTGCCAGCAGTCCCTCCACCGTAACTAGCGGAGTTTCCTACAATGAGCAGTTCTTC; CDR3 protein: CASSPSTVTSGVSYNEQFF
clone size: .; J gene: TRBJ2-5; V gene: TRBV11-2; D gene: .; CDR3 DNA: TGTGCCAGCAGCTTAGATCGGGTGGGAGGAGAGACCCAGTACTTC; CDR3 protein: CASSLDRVGGETQYF
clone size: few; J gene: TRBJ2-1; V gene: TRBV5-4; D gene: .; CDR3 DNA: TGTGCCAGCAGCCTGGCCGGGGCCTCGGGGGATGAGCAGTTCTTC; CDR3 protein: CASSLAGASGDEQFF
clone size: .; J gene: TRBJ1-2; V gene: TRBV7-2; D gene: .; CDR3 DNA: TGTGCCAGCAGCTTCTACAGAAACTATGGCTACACCTTC; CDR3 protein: CASSFYRNYGYTF
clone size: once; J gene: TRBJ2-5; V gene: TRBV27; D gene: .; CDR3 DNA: TGTGCCAGCAGTTTCCTTGACAGGATTGAGACCCAGTACTTC; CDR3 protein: CASSFLDRIETQYF
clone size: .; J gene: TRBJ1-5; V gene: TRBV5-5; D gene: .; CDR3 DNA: TGTGCCAGCTCCCATCCCGGGACTCCGAAGCCCCAGCATTTT; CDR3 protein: CASSHPGTPKPQHF
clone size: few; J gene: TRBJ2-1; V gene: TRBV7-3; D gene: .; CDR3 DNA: TGCGCCAGCAGCCAAGGAGCCAGGGAGCAGTTCTTC; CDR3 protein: CASSQGAREQFF
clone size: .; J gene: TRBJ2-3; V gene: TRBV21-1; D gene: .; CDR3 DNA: TGTGCCAGCAGCAAACCGGGACTATTGAGGGATACGCAGTATTTT; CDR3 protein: CASSKPGLLRDTQYF
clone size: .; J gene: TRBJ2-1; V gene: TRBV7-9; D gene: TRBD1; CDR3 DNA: TGTGCCAGCAGCTCCGGACAGGGGCCTTACAATGAGCAGTTCTTC; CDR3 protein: CASSSGQGPYNEQFF
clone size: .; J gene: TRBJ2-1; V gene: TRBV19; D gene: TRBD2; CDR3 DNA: TGTGCCAGTAGCCCCACATCACGCGGGAGGGCCCAAAATGAGCAGTTCTTC; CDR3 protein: CASSPTSRGRAQNEQFF
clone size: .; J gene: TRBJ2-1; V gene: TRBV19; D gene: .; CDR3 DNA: TGTGCCAGTAGTACCACCTCACTAGCCGAGCAGTTCTTC; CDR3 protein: CASSTTSLAEQFF
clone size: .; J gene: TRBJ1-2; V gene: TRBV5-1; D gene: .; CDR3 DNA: TGCGCCAGCAGCGCGATACAGGGTCACTATGGCTACACCTTC; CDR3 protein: CASSAIQGHYGYTF
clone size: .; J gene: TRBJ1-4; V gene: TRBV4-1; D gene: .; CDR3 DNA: TGCGCCAGCAGCCAAGAGGGGGAAACTAATGAAAAACTGTTTTTT; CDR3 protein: CASSQEGETNEKLFF
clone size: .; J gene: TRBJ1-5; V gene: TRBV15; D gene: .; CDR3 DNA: TGTGCCACCAGCAGAGCTCCGGGTGAACTGTCCTATCAGCCCCAGCATTTT; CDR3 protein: CATSRAPGELSYQPQHF
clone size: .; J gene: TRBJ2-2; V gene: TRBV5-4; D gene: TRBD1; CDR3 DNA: TGTGCCAGCAGCATTACAGGGGGCGGGTTGGCCGGGGAGCTGTTTTTT; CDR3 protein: CASSITGGGLAGELFF
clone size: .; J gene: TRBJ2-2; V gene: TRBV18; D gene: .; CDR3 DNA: TGTGCCAGCTCACCAGATCTGGGACTCAGGGAGCTGTTTTTT; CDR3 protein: CASSPDLGLRELFF
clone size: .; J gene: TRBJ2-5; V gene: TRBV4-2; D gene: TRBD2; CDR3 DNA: TGTGCCAGCAGCGAGAGGACTAGCGGGGTGGTAGGGGAGACCCAGTACTTC; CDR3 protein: CASSERTSGVVGETQYF
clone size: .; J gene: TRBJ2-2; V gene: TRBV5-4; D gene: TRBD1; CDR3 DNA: TGTGCCAGCAGATCCCTGGACAGGGGGCACAACACCGGGGAGCTGTTTTTT; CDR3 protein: CASRSLDRGHNTGELFF
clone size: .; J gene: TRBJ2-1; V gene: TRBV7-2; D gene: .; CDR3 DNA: TGTGCCAGCAGCTTTTGGGCAGGGGAGGGTAATGAGCAGTTCTTC; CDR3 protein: CASSFWAGEGNEQFF
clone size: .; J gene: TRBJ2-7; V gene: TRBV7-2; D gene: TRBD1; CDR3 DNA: TGTGCCAGCAGCTTAGTTAGGGACAGTCTCCAACACTTC; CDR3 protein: CASSLVRDSLQHF
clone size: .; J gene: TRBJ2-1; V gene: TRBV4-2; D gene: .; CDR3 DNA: TGTGCCAGCAGCCTTTCTCCGGGCGGTAGCTCCTACAATGAGCAGTTCTTC; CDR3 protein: CASSLSPGGSSYNEQFF
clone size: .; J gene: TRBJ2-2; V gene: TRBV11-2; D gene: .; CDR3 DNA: TGTGCCAGCAGCCCCTCGCTCCTGGGGTCCGGGGAGCTGTTTTTT; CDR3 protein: CASSPSLLGSGELFF
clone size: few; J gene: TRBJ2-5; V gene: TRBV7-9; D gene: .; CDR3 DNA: TGTGCCAGCAGCTCCGGACTGCTCCAAGAGACCCAGTACTTC; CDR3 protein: CASSSGLLQETQYF
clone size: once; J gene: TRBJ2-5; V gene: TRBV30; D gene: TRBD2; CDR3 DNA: TGTGCCGGCCACGCGGGGGGAGAGACCCAGTACTTC; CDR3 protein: CAGHAGGETQYF
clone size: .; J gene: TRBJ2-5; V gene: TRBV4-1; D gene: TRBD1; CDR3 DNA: TGCGCCAGCAGCCGAGGGGGGACAGGGGGCGGTCAGGAGACCCAGTACTTC; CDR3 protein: CASSRGGTGGGQETQYF